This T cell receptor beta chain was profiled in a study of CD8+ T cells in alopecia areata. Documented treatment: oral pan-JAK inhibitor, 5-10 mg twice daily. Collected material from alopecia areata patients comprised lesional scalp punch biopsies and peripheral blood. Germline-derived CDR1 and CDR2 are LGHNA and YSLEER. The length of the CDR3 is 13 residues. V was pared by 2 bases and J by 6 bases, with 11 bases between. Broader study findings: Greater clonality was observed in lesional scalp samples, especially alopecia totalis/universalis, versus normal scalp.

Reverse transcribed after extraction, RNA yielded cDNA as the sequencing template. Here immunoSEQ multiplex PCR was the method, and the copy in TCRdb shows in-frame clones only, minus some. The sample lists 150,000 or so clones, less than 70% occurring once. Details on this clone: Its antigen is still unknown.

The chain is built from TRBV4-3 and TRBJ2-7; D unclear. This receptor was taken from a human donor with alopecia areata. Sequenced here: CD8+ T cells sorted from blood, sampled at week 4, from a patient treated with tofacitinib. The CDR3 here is CASSQIESGEQYF. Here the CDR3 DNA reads TGCGCCAGCAGCCAAATCGAGTCTGGCGAGCAGTACTTC.